The T cell receptor (beta chain) described here comes from a study of Graves' ophthalmopathy and Graves' hyperthyroidism (dated by TCRdb to between 2017 and 2018). With respect to the entire study: Hyperthyroidism was considered stable if no progression to ophthalmopathy occurred within 18 months of follow-up. The study used signatures of the TCR beta repertoire to tell Graves' ophthalmopathy apart from Graves' hyperthyroidism and to predict which patients would progress to ophthalmopathy. T-cell repertoires of thyroid tissue and blood were compared in over 5 hyperthyroidism patients. An independent validation cohort comprised around 19 hyperthyroidism patients and around 16 patients who later progressed from hyperthyroidism to ophthalmopathy. In total, around 130 blood samples were TCR-sequenced: under 45 ophthalmopathy, over 70 hyperthyroidism and about 17 hyperthyroidism-to-ophthalmopathy patients. To explore V-J signatures distinguishing ophthalmopathy from hyperthyroidism, a discovery set of approximately 100 patients (43 ophthalmopathy, roughly 56 stable hyperthyroidism) was enrolled. Following sampling, methimazole starting at 30 mg daily was administered to hyperthyroidism patients, and high-dose intravenous methylprednisolone was administered to ophthalmopathy patients. What the work shows at the level of the full study, not this receptor alone: Most expanded thyroid clonotypes with frequency above 0.001 were also detected in blood, suggesting blood repertoires may reflect the thyroid immune response. In validation, the model predicted ophthalmopathy progression with about 71% sensitivity and 72.22% specificity; 12 predicted patients were CT-confirmed with GO in a median of approximately six months. No statistical method was used to predetermine the sample size, and group allocation was not hidden from the investigators. In cross-validation, the 13-signature model distinguished ophthalmopathy from stable hyperthyroidism with just over 85% sensitivity and just under 84% specificity, and in the test set the corresponding values were approximately 80% and 75%.

Remarks on this clonotype: Its target antigen remains unknown. Base qualities were left out, and no much larger clone turns up one base away.

Hyperthyroidism patients were newly diagnosed, with disease duration under 2 months, and aged 18 to 65 years. Patients were excluded if they had other autoimmune diseases, uncontrolled infections, pregnancy or lactation. Diagnosis was based on clinical symptoms, serum thyroxine, TRAb, thyroid ultrasound and orbital computed tomography. Total RNA was extracted with Trizol reagent and quality-checked on an Agilent 2100 Bioanalyzer. TCR beta CDR3 regions were amplified from RNA transcripts for repertoire sequencing. The first round was an RT-PCR using HTBI primers with the Qiagen OneStep RT-PCR kit, and this first round was followed by a second-round multiplex PCR, then size selection and purification. Libraries were sequenced paired-end with 100 bp reads on an Illumina HiSeq2000. From the authors' description of their analysis: SOAPnuke was used for read processing, and reads with adapters, uncalled bases, a mean Phred below 15, or no exact constant-primer or identifier match were discarded. COPE v1.2.5 was used to merge the high-quality paired reads. Unique nucleotide sequences were defined as clonotypes and aligned to IMGT TRB V, D and J references using MiTCR v1.1. The analysis was limited to V-J combinations with a frequency above 0.0001, which together covered approximately 99% of repertoires. A TCR clonal expansion and chaos score per V-J combination was defined as the ratio of F50 clonal expansion to chaos observed in the TCRdist matrix. Welch's t-statistics and random forest were used to narrow the features down to around 13 V-J combinations, which were then fed into a naive Bayes classifier. The Morisita-Horn index was used to measure how similar the thyroid and blood repertoires were. TCRdb reworked the public reads: Q25 trimming with fastp, MiXCR clone assembly, productive beta chains retained. One record per CDR3 amino acid sequence lists the most common genes and DNA. These V and J calls are TCRdb output, not the study's own analysis. The sample includes over a million distinct CDR3 sequences, with about 40% observed a single time. Of the sample, around 10% is held by the ten largest clones.

This TCR was recovered from an adult man with Graves' hyperthyroidism. The source material was peripheral blood or thyroid tissue (not recorded which).

The CDR3 protein: CASSEFIGGQSNNSPLHF. The base sequence is TGTGCCAGCAGTGAGTTTATCGGGGGACAGTCCAATAATTCACCCCTCCACTTT. The V gene is TRBV25-1 and the J gene is TRBJ1-6; TRBD1 matches 7 bases in the middle. The CDR3, cysteine through phenylalanine, is 18 amino acids long. CDR3 DNA only is kept here, 54 bases in frame from base 1. For this chain, trimming is 3 bases at the V end and 5 bases at the J end, and the number of junction bases without a gene match is 13. Reading the germline V gene gives CDR1 MGHDK and CDR2 SYGVNS.